This TCR beta chain was retrieved from a study of OX40 agonist ivuxolimab in advanced cancers. The study, taken as a whole, reports: Blood T cells, both CD4+ and CD8+, expanded clonally by week 6 at 0.1 to 3.0 mg/kg. Partial responders at 0.1-3.0 mg/kg had among the lowest clonal expansion. Researchers report that CD8+ T cells had, on average, more expanded clones than CD4+.

There are 14 residues in the CDR3. Germline lookup yields CDR1 MNHNS and CDR2 SASEGT. V gave up 1 base and J gave up 9 bases, with 13 bases separating them. Worth noting for this clone: The antigen is not known.

Libraries were prepared by immunoSEQ multiplex PCR; TCRdb keeps only in-frame clonotypes and omits some of them. The sample includes about 71,000 clones, 84% of them seen just once. The material was CD4+ or CD8+ T cells sorted from blood, obtained in a trial of the OX40 agonist ivuxolimab. The rearrangement joins TRBV6-1 to TRBJ1-5; D remains ambiguous. The TCR comes from an adult with an advanced solid tumor such as melanoma, head and neck, liver or kidney cancer. CDR3 sequence: CASSEVGGLRPQHF. The CDR3 region has the DNA TGTGCCAGCAGTGAAGTGGGCGGTCTTCGGCCCCAGCATTTT.